A selection of T cell receptor beta chains follows, all from one sample in a study of blood T cell repertoires in COVID-19. Measured with immunoSEQ multiplex PCR; TCRdb has only the in-frame clones, and not every one. The data show 200,000 to 250,000 clones, with roughly 80% seen just once and around 3.4% held by the top ten. Sample: peripheral blood. Every receptor here comes from a woman aged 18-29 years with acute or convalescent COVID-19. CDR3s include the opening cysteine and the closing phenylalanine or tryptophan. Fields, in order: V gene, D gene, J gene, clone size, CDR3 DNA, CDR3 protein. D genes are given only for firm matches. Expanded clones are given a class, and other clones once, few, many or no size at all.

>TRBV6-2/TRBV6-3|-|TRBJ2-3|-
TGTGCCAGCAGCCGCAGTCATGCAGATACGCAGTATTTT
CASSRSHADTQYF
>TRBV4-3|-|TRBJ2-7|-
TGCGCCAGCAGCCAAGAAGCGACAGATTCCTACGAGCAGTACTTC
CASSQEATDSYEQYF
>TRBV24-1|-|TRBJ2-7|once
TGTGCCACCAGTGATTCGGGACTCCCTATGGGCGAGCAGTACTTC
CATSDSGLPMGEQYF
>TRBV6-2/TRBV6-3|TRBD1|TRBJ1-5|-
TGTGCCAGCAGCCCGTTAACACAGGGGTCGGGTCAGCCCCAGCATTTT
CASSPLTQGSGQPQHF
>TRBV7-2|TRBD2|TRBJ2-2|few
TGTGCCAGCAGCGGCTTTAGCGGGAGTATAACCGGGGAGCTGTTTTTT
CASSGFSGSITGELFF
>TRBV7-2|TRBD1|TRBJ2-1|once
TGTGCCAGCAGCTTTCCGAGACAGGGCCATGAGCAGTTCTTC
CASSFPRQGHEQFF
>TRBV7-9|TRBD2|TRBJ2-1|-
TGTGCCAGCAGTTCCCCCGGGACTAGCGGGACCAATGAGCAGTTCTTC
CASSSPGTSGTNEQFF
>TRBV28|-|TRBJ2-7|-
TGTGCCAGCGGTTTGGTAGTTCCCTACGAGCAGTACTTC
CASGLVVPYEQYF
>TRBV27|-|TRBJ2-3|-
TGTGCCAGCAGTTTTTGGACAGCTGGCACAGATACGCAGTATTTT
CASSFWTAGTDTQYF
>TRBV19|-|TRBJ1-2|once
TGTGCCAGTAGTGCTGACAGGTTGGGCTATGGCTACACCTTC
CASSADRLGYGYTF
>TRBV6-5|-|TRBJ2-7|-
TGTGCCAGCAGCCCCACACCCCCAGGGGGAGGCGAGCAGTACTTC
CASSPTPPGGGEQYF
>TRBV7-9|-|TRBJ1-2|-
TGTGCCAGCAGCTTAGCGCTTTGGACAGCGAACTATGGCTACACCTTC
CASSLALWTANYGYTF
>TRBV5-6|TRBD2|TRBJ2-3|-
TGTGCCAGCAGCGCAATTCTAGCGGGAGGCACAGATACGCAGTATTTT
CASSAILAGGTDTQYF
>TRBV2|-|TRBJ2-1|-
TGTGCCAGCAGTGAAGGCCCAGGGCTGAGCTCCTACAATGAGCAGTTCTTC
CASSEGPGLSSYNEQFF
>TRBV5-1|-|TRBJ1-4|once
TGCGCCAGCCGGCTGGGGCGTCCAACTAATGAAAAACTGTTTTTT
CASRLGRPTNEKLFF